One sample yielded the 8 T cell receptor beta chains listed below, sequenced in a study of cytotoxic CD8 clonotypes in ibrutinib-treated CLL. Data came from immunoSEQ multiplex PCR; TCRdb stores just in-frame clones and leaves some out. The table has some 120,000 clones, 58% seen once. The sequences come from PBMCs, collected after 24 months of ibrutinib treatment. These receptor sequences come from a human donor with chronic lymphocytic leukemia.

The gene calls are TRBV2 and TRBJ2-1, with TRBD2 identical over 9 bases. Losses at the gene ends were 11 bases for V and 0 bases for J; bases not matched to a gene: 8. The germline CDR1 and CDR2 sequences are SNHLY and FYNNEI. This CDR3 spans 15 amino acids. CDR3 in amino acids: CAHLGRGGSYNEQFF. CDR3 coding DNA: TGTGCCCACCTAGGGCGGGGGGGCTCCTACAATGAGCAGTTCTTC.

The chain joins TRBV9 to TRBJ2-7, with D hard to call. This CDR3 has 15 residues. V lost 0 bases and J 0 bases, leaving 10 bases between the germline ends. CDR1 is SGDLS, CDR2 YYNGEE, per germline. The DNA of the CDR3 is TGTGCCAGCAGCGTAGGGCCAGGCACCTCCTACGAGCAGTACTTC. Its protein product is CASSVGPGTSYEQYF. The complete variable domain, with remaining parts taken from reference TRBV9 and TRBJ2-7, reads DSGVTQTPKHLITATGQRVTLRCSPRSGDLSVYWYQQSLDQGLQFLIQYYNGEERAKGNILERFSAQQFPDLHSELNLSSLELGDSALYFCASSVGPGTSYEQYFGPGTRLTVT.

V is TRBV9 and J is TRBJ1-4; maybe TRBD1 (5 bases). In germline, CDR1 is SGDLS, CDR2 YYNGEE. Trimming pared 6 bases from V and 0 bases from J, leaving 18 bases between. This CDR3 region has 17 residues. The CDR3 reads CASTRGGGPATNEKLFF. The CDR3 DNA sequence: TGTGCCAGCACCCGCGGCGGGGGTCCTGCAACTAATGAAAAACTGTTTTTT.

V and J are TRBV19 and TRBJ1-2; D may be TRBD1 (5 bases). Germline-derived CDR1 and CDR2 are LNHDA and SQIVND (reference sequence). V was pared by 7 bases and J by 7 bases, with 13 bases between. This CDR3 comprises 12 residues. CDR3 DNA sequence: TGTGCCAGTACCCCGGGGAGGGGTGGCTACACCTTC. Amino acid sequence: CASTPGRGGYTF.

The J gene is TRBJ1-5, the V gene TRBV4-1, with D hard to call. The germline gives CDR1 MGHRA, CDR2 YSYEKL. CDR3 length: 13 amino acids. The V end lost 5 bases, the J end lost 6 bases, and 11 bases lay between the germline ends. The CDR3 protein is CASSREGVQPQHF. CDR3 DNA: TGCGCCAGCAGCAGAGAAGGAGTTCAGCCCCAGCATTTT.

The V gene is TRBV5-6, the J gene TRBJ2-1, with D possibly TRBD2 on 6 matching bases. V dropped 2 bases and J dropped 10 bases, with 19 bases sitting between them. CDR1 and CDR2 (germline): SGHDT, YYEEEE. This CDR3 has 15 amino acids. The CDR3 DNA follows: TGTGCCAGCAGCTTTGGGGACTTTACAGGAGGGGAGCAGTTCTTC. Residues: CASSFGDFTGGEQFF.

The gene calls are TRBV6-6 and TRBJ1-1; no firm D call. Trimming stripped 8 bases from V and 4 bases from J, with 8 bases between. The germline CDR1 and CDR2 sequences are MNHNY and SVGAGI (reference sequence). The CDR3 runs 11 residues. The CDR3 DNA follows: TGTGCCAGCGTTGGTGGCACTGAAGCTTTCTTT. Amino acids: CASVGGTEAFF.

The sample holds a few counts of this clone. V usage is TRBV15 and J usage is TRBJ1-6; D is uncertain. V was trimmed by 1 base and J by 9 bases, leaving 7 bases between them. The CDR3 runs 13 residues. Germline lookup yields CDR1 LNHNV and CDR2 YYDKDF (reference sequence). The CDR3 region has the DNA TGTGCCACCAGCAGAGGCGAGAGTTCACCCCTCCACTTT. Its translation is CATSRGESSPLHF.